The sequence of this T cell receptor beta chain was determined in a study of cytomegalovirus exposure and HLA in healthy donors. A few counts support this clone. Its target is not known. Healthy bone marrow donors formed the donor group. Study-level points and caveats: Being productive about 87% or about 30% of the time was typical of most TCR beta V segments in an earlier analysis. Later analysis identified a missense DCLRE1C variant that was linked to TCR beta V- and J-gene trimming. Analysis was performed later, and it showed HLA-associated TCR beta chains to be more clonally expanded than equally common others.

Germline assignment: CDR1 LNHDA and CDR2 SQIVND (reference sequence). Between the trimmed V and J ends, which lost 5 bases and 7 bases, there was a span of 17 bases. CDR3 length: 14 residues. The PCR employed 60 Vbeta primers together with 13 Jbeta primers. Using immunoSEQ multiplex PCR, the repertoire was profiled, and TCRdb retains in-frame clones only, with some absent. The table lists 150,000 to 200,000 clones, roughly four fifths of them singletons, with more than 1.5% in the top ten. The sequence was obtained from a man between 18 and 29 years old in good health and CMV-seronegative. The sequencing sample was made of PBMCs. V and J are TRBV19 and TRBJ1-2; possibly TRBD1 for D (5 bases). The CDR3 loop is CASSLQGLSGGYTF. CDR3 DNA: TGTGCCAGTAGTCTGCAGGGACTGTCGGGTGGCTACACCTTC.